A single sample is the source of the 17 T cell receptor beta chains below, sequenced in a study of CD8+CD57+ T cells in acquired aplastic anemia. Profiling of TCR beta VDJ combinations and CDR3 sequences used genomic DNA as template. TCRdb re-analysed the reads in MiXCR, keeping a single row per CDR3 protein. The profile shows around 50,000 distinct CDR3 sequences, around 57% of them singletons. All sequencing subjects had displayed CD8+CD57+ cell expansion on flow cytometry. Sequencing used sorted CD4+, CD8+, or CD8+CD57+ T cells (not recorded which) from PBMCs. The receptors stem from a human donor with aplastic anemia.

In this sample, this clonotype turned up many times. The chain couples TRBV2 to TRBJ2-2; 8 bases are a match to TRBD1. This CDR3 is 15 amino acids long. The J segment lost 5 bases and the V segment lost 6 bases, leaving 8 bases of the junction unmatched. Germline V gene data show CDR1 as SNHLY and CDR2 as FYNNEI. The CDR3 sequence: CASRQRTGTTGELFF. CDR3 nucleotides: TGTGCCAGCAGACAGAGGACAGGGACGACCGGGGAGCTGTTTTTT.

This clonotype was counted only a few times. This sequence joins TRBV2 and TRBJ2-1; TRBD1 aligns across 8 bases. Germline values: CDR1 SNHLY, CDR2 FYNNEI. The CDR3 runs 11 residues. The trim removed 9 bases at V and 8 bases at J, leaving 3 bases unmatched. CDR3 DNA: TGTGCCAGGGACAGGGAAGATGAGCAGTTCTTC. Translating it yields CARDREDEQFF.

This chain uses TRBV29-1 with TRBJ2-3; TRBD1 matches 8 bases. The CDR3 covers 13 residues. The germline V gene has CDR1 SQVTM and CDR2 ANQGSEA. V shed 3 bases and J 6 bases; nucleotides not matched to a gene: 5. CDR3 protein: CSVDRGPADTQYF. CDR3 sequence (DNA): TGCAGCGTTGACAGGGGGCCAGCTGATACGCAGTATTTT.

With respect to this clonotype: A clone one base away is much larger, so this may be a read error. The CDR3 here is CASSQVQGATGELLF. CDR3 coding DNA: TGCGCCAGCAGCCAAGTTCAGGGAGCCACCGGGGAGCTGCTTTTT. This chain uses TRBV4-1 with TRBJ2-2; D possibly matches TRBD1 or TRBD2 (5 bases each). The germline CDR1 and CDR2 sequences are MGHRA and YSYEKL. The CDR3 is 15 residues long.

This clonotype showed up many times. The V gene is TRBV6-6, the J gene TRBJ1-2, with 8 nucleotides matching TRBD1. The V segment lost 2 bases and the J segment 8 bases; nucleotides outside the gene matches: 7. Looked up from germline, CDR1 is MNHNY and CDR2 is SVGAGI (reference sequence). The CDR3 loop spans 14 amino acids. The CDR3 reads CASSYMGQAQGYTF. CDR3 DNA sequence: TGTGCCAGCAGTTACATGGGACAGGCACAAGGCTACACCTTC.

V usage is TRBV7-2 and J usage is TRBJ1-1, with D possibly matching TRBD1 (5 bases). Looked up from germline, CDR1 is SGHTA and CDR2 is FQGNSA. This CDR3 has 14 amino acids. The V gene lost 5 bases and the J gene lost 1 base, with 11 bases spanning the gap. This CDR3 reads CASSRIGENTEAFF. The DNA for the CDR3 is TGTGCCAGCAGCCGCATAGGGGAGAACACTGAAGCTTTCTTT.

The rearrangement joins TRBV19 to TRBJ1-1, with D maybe TRBD1 (5 bases). Trimming left V 6 bases short and J 5 bases short, with 13 bases between. CDR1 and CDR2 (germline): LNHDA, SQIVND (reference sequence). The CDR3 runs 13 residues. Written as DNA, the CDR3 is TGTGCCAGTAGACCAGGGTCCCAAACTGAAGCTTTCTTT. It specifies CASRPGSQTEAFF.

The chain has TRBV11-2 and TRBJ1-2; possible D gene TRBD1, 5 bases. V lost 1 base, J lost 2 bases, and 14 bases lay in between. The CDR3 is 16 amino acids. Germline V gene data show CDR1 as SGHAT and CDR2 as FQNNGV. DNA for the CDR3: TGTGCCAGCAGCTTAGTGTTCGGGGGTCTCAACTATGGCTACACCTTC. Encoded protein: CASSLVFGGLNYGYTF.

This clonotype was seen repeatedly, ten times or more. The chain uses TRBV12-3 or TRBV12-4 and TRBJ1-5; TRBD1 agrees at 11 bases. V lost 5 bases to trimming and J lost 7 bases; unmatched junction nucleotides: 13. CDR3 length: 17 residues. DNA of the CDR3: TGTGCCAGCAGTCCGTCGGGACAGGGGGGGAAGAGACAGCCCCAGCATTTT. Translation gives CASSPSGQGGKRQPQHF.

The gene calls are TRBV7-6 and TRBJ2-7; D uncertain. Looked up from germline, CDR1 is SGHVS and CDR2 is FNYEAQ. The CDR3 is 15 residues long. Trimming shortened V by 4 bases and J by 0 bases, and 13 bases separated the two germline ends. DNA of the CDR3: TGTGCCAGCAGCTCCCTCGGCGGAAGCTCCTACGAGCAGTACTTC. This sequence encodes CASSSLGGSSYEQYF.

This chain joins TRBV7-2 and TRBJ2-3; no reliable D call. CDR1 is SGHTA and CDR2 is FQGNSA in the germline V gene. V was shortened by 2 bases and J by 5 bases, with 8 bases between the two germline ends. This CDR3 is 13 amino acids long. CDR3 loop: CASSLRGGDTQYF. CDR3 DNA: TGTGCCAGCAGCTTAAGAGGCGGAGATACGCAGTATTTT.

This clonotype has more than one count but fewer than ten. This rearrangement joins TRBV12-3 or TRBV12-4 to TRBJ2-5, with TRBD2 matching over 8 bases. V lost 3 bases to trimming and J lost 7 bases; unmatched junction nucleotides: 10. This CDR3 is built from 15 residues. This CDR3 reads CASSFDRGGRGTQYF. DNA for the CDR3: TGTGCCAGCAGTTTCGATCGGGGGGGTCGTGGGACCCAGTACTTC.

Ten or more counts support this clonotype. CDR3 coding DNA: TGTGCCACCAGTGATCCAGAGGGCACTAACACCGGGGAGCTGTTTTTT. The encoded protein is CATSDPEGTNTGELFF. This chain uses TRBV24-1 with TRBJ2-2, with a weak D call TRBD2 (5 bases). The germline V gene has CDR1 KGHDR and CDR2 SFDVKD. Trimming removed 3 bases at V and 2 bases at J, with 12 bases between. CDR3 length equals 16 residues.

The CDR3 DNA reads as TGTGCCAGCAGCTTAACGGGGGGTACCAGCACAGATACGCAGTATTTT. As protein: CASSLTGGTSTDTQYF. The V gene is TRBV7-3, the J gene TRBJ2-3; possibly TRBD2 for D (6 bases). Germline values: CDR1 SGHTA, CDR2 FQGTGA. The CDR3 length is 16 residues. V dropped 0 bases and J dropped 0 bases, with 10 bases sitting between them.

This clonotype was recorded only once. The chain employs TRBV10-3 and TRBJ2-7, with no clear D. Germline CDR1 is ENHRY and CDR2 is SYGVKD. V shed 2 bases and J shed 3 bases, with 17 bases lying between them. CDR3 length equals 16 residues. CDR3 amino acids: CAISELNHTRDYEQYF. Written as DNA, the CDR3 is TGTGCCATCAGTGAGCTGAACCACACCCGCGACTACGAGCAGTACTTC.

Many counts were recorded for this clonotype. This sequence joins TRBV19 and TRBJ1-5; D is undetermined. Germline CDR1 reads LNHDA; CDR2 reads SQIVND (reference sequence). This CDR3 contains 15 residues. Trimming removed 3 bases at V and 0 bases at J, with 9 bases between. This CDR3 reads CASSISDNSNQPQHF. In DNA form, the CDR3 reads TGTGCCAGTAGTATTTCAGACAATAGCAATCAGCCCCAGCATTTT.

The chain recombines TRBV13 with TRBJ1-2, with TRBD1 matching over 10 bases. With V trimmed by 4 bases and J by 3 bases, 2 bases remained unmatched. The CDR3 is made up of 14 amino acids. CDR1 and CDR2 from the germline V gene are PRHDT and FYEKMQ (reference sequence). The CDR3 coding sequence is TGTGCCAGCAGCTGGGGACAGGGGCACTATGGCTACACCTTC. Translation gives CASSWGQGHYGYTF. Drawing the rest from reference TRBV13 and TRBJ1-2, the complete variable domain is AAGVIQSPRHLIKEKRETATLKCYPIPRHDTVYWYQQGPGQDPQFLISFYEKMQSDKGSIPDRFSAQQFSDYHSELNMSSLELGDSALYFCASSWGQGHYGYTFGSGTRLTVV.